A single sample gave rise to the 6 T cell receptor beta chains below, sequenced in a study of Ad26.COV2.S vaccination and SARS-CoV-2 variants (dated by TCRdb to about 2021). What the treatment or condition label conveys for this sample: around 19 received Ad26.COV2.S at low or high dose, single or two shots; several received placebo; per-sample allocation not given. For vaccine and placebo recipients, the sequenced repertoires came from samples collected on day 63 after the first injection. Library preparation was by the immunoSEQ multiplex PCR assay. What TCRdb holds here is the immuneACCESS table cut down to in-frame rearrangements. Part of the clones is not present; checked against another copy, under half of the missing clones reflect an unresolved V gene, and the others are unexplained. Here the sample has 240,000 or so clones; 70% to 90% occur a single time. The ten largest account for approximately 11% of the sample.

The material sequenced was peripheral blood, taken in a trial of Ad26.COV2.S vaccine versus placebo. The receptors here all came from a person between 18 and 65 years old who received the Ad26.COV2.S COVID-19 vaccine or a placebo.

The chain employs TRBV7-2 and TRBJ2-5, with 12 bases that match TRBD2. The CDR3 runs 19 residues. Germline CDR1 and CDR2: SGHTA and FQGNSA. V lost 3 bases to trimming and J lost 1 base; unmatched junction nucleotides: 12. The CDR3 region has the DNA TGTGCCAGCAGCTTTCTGCCACTAGCGGGAGGTACCCTCCAAGAGACCCAGTACTTC. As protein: CASSFLPLAGGTLQETQYF.

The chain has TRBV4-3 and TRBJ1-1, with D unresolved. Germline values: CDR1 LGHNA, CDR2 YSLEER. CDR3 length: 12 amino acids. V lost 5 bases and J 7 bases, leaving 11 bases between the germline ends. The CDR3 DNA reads TGCGCCAGCAGCGGACGGCTTGATGAAGCTTTCTTT. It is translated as CASSGRLDEAFF.

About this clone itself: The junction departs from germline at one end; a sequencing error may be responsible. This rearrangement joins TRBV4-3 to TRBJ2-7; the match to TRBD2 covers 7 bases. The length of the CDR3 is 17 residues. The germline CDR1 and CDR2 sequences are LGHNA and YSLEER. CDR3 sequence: CASSQGLDPGGSYEQYF. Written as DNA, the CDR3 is TGCGCCAGCAGTCAAGGGCTCGATCCGGGGGGCTCCTACGAGCAGTACTTC.

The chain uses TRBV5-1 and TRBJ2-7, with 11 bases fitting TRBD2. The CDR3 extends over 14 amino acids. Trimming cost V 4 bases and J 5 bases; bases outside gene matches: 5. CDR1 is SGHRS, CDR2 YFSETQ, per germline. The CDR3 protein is CASSPPGLADEQYF. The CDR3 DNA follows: TGCGCCAGCAGCCCGCCGGGACTAGCGGACGAGCAGTACTTC.

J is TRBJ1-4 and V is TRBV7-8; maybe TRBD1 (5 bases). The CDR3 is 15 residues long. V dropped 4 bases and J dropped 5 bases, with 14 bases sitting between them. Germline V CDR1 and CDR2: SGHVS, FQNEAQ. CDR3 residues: CASSYGGGLNEKLFF. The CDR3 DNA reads TGTGCCAGCAGCTACGGGGGAGGGCTCAATGAAAAACTGTTTTTT.

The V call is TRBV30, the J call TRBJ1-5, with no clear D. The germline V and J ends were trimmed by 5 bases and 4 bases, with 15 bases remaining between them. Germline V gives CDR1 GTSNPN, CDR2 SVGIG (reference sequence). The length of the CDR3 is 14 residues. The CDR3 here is CAWHEGAPNQPQHF. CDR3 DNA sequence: TGTGCCTGGCATGAGGGAGCCCCAAATCAGCCCCAGCATTTT.